By proportion, the clone carrying this TCR beta chain is large. Its antigen is unknown. V was cut by 3 bases and J by 5 bases, with 8 bases left in between. The germline CDR1 and CDR2 sequences are MNHNS and SASEGT. This CDR3 has 14 amino acids. The data stem from a study of vaccination and CD4 T cells after COVID-19. CD4+ T cells that had been cultured provided DNA sequenced with the Oncomine TCR Beta short-read assay. TCRdb fed the PCR reads into MiXCR, producing one record per CDR3 protein. The sample gives some 8,300 distinct CDR3 sequences, about 36% of which show up once; 25% to 35% is in the top ten. The treatment denotes: roughly ten-day PBMC culture with coronavirus spike peptide pools or control peptides (ViraFEST assay). Gathering of the CD4+ T cells, from the unexposed donor, took place before the COVID-19 pandemic (2011-2018).

The V gene is TRBV6-1, the J gene TRBJ1-6, with a tentative D call TRBD1 (5 bases). This clonotype originated in a human donor in good health. The source material was CD4+ T cells from blood, cultured in vitro. CDR3: CASSEGPDNSPLHF. The CDR3 DNA follows: TGTGCCAGCAGTGAGGGACCTGATAATTCACCCCTCCACTTT.